These 7 T cell receptor beta chains originate from one sample sequenced in a study of cytomegalovirus exposure and HLA in healthy donors. Researchers ran the PCR with 60 Vbeta and 13 Jbeta primers. Generated by immunoSEQ multiplex PCR, the TCRdb table keeps only in-frame clones and is missing some. The table for this sample gives tens of thousands of clones. The sample consisted of PBMCs. The receptors shown here come from a woman aged 40 to 55 in good health and CMV-seropositive.

With respect to this clone: Its ends do not fully match the called genes, so a read error is possible. This chain uses TRBV30 with TRBJ2-3; 11 bases line up with TRBD1. Per germline, CDR1 GTSNPN and CDR2 SVGIG (reference sequence). The CDR3 is 15 residues long. The CDR3 sequence is CAGSGQGAFTDTQYF. The CDR3 nucleotides are TGTGCCGGGAGTGGACAGGGGGCTTTCACAGATACGCAGTATTTT.

V usage is TRBV5-8 and J usage is TRBJ2-4; TRBD1 might be the D (6 bases). With 1 base removed from V and 7 bases from J, the gap between germline ends came to 15 bases. In germline, CDR1 is SGHTS, CDR2 YDEGEE. This CDR3 has 15 amino acids. CDR3 region: CASSLLQGSRNIQYF. CDR3 DNA: TGTGCCAGCAGCTTGCTGCAGGGGTCGAGGAACATTCAGTACTTC.

Here the CDR3 reads CASSPRGSGREYEQYF. CDR3 DNA: TGTGCCAGCTCCCCCCGGGGAAGCGGGAGAGAGTACGAGCAGTACTTC. The rearrangement joins TRBV18 to TRBJ2-7, with 8 bases fitting TRBD2. Germline V gene sequence: CDR1 KGHSH, CDR2 LQKENI. The trim removed 6 bases at V and 4 bases at J, leaving 14 bases unmatched. This CDR3 comprises 16 residues.

V usage is TRBV10-3 and J usage is TRBJ1-2; D not certain. The germline V gene encodes CDR1 ENHRY and CDR2 SYGVKD. V was trimmed by 7 bases and J by 7 bases, leaving 13 bases between them. This CDR3 contains 12 residues. CDR3 sequence: CAITNGMAGYTF. Here the CDR3 DNA reads TGTGCCATCACTAACGGGATGGCTGGCTACACCTTC.

The J gene is TRBJ1-1, the V gene TRBV7-8, with 8 bases lining up with TRBD1. The CDR3 has 14 residues. V was pared by 5 bases and J by 7 bases, with 9 bases of the junction left unmatched. Germline CDR1 reads SGHVS; CDR2 reads FQNEAQ. The CDR3 protein is CASSMDREGYEAFF. In DNA form, the CDR3 reads TGTGCCAGCAGCATGGACAGGGAGGGGTATGAAGCTTTCTTT.

The genes are TRBV7-2 and TRBJ2-7; maybe TRBD1 (5 bases). V was shortened by 5 bases and J by 9 bases, with 17 bases between the two germline ends. The CDR3 runs to 13 residues. Germline loops: CDR1 SGHTA, CDR2 FQGNSA. The CDR3 protein is CASSAGPSQGQYF. In nucleotides, the CDR3 is TGTGCCAGCAGCGCTGGGCCCTCGCAGGGGCAGTACTTC.

The chain combines TRBV5-1 with TRBJ2-5; tentatively, D is TRBD2 (5 bases). V was cut by 1 base and J by 2 bases, with 9 bases left in between. The CDR3 has 14 amino acids. From germline, CDR1 is SGHRS and CDR2 YFSETQ. CDR3 sequence reads: CASSLTSGQETQYF. In DNA form, the CDR3 reads TGCGCCAGCAGCTTGACTTCGGGGCAAGAGACCCAGTACTTC.